Sequencing of this T cell receptor beta chain was carried out in a study of cytomegalovirus exposure and HLA in healthy donors. PCR amplification relied on 60 Vbeta primers (plus 13 Jbeta primers). The protocol was immunoSEQ multiplex PCR, while the TCRdb copy is restricted to in-frame clones and leaves out a portion. The data contain hundreds of thousands of clones, about 82% of them singletons. This clone was detected only a few times. The CDR3 has 15 amino acids. J was trimmed by 7 bases and V by 10 bases; bases with no gene match: 15. CDR1 is MDHEN, CDR2 SYDVKM, per germline. Sample: PBMCs. This sequence was found in a man aged 25-40 years in good health and CMV-seronegative. This rearrangement joins TRBV28 to TRBJ1-5; 8 nucleotides agree with TRBD1. The CDR3 loop is CATNQLGQGKQPQHF. The DNA for the CDR3 is TGTGCCACCAATCAGTTAGGACAGGGTAAACAGCCCCAGCATTTT.